This T cell receptor (beta chain) was captured by sequencing in a study of shared clonotypes between healthy human individuals (dated by TCRdb to about 2020). Broadly, across the study: The cohort comprised two women and a few men aged 18 to 49 years. Per donor, three plates each were used for CD4 naive and CD4 memory, two for CD8 naive, and one for CD8 memory. To estimate repertoire size and how much clonotypes are shared between individuals, the study performed deep sequencing of blood TCR repertoires from five healthy adults. To increase sequencing depth and limit assay-specific biases, different laboratories used diverse techniques to prepare libraries and sequence TCR repertoires. Per donor, leukapheresis produced somewhere between about 0.8 and 9 billion PBMCs. What the authors observed across the whole study: Sampling was limited to blood, and TCR repertoires in tissue likely differ from TCR repertoires in blood. Incomplete sequencing was indicated by rarefaction of sorted-subset datasets, despite the large sequencing depth. The genetic and exposure-history diversity represented was limited by the small number of donors. Pairwise subsampling led to the expectation that sequencing depth would affect the degree of clonotype sharing among donors. Naive subsets generally had larger estimated clonotype richness than memory subsets did. Sharing across a few donors was observed for approximately 4.6% of naive CD4, over 3% of naive CD8, 2% to 2.5% of memory CD4, and roughly 0.43% of memory CD8 clonotypes. Compared with non-shared clonotypes, the clonotypes found in all four sorted-subset donors had higher generation probabilities.

As to this clone: What this receptor recognizes is not known. Base-call qualities are not available, and no considerably larger clone is one nucleotide away. Distinct nucleotide sequences in the sample also encode this CDR3.

TCR CDR3 regions were amplified from genomic DNA by multiplex PCR using the deep immunoSEQ assay. Genomic DNA extracted from each cell subset was distributed evenly over all wells of several immunoSEQ 96-well plates, and each plate served as one replicate. Each replicate PCR for sorted subsets received about 220 ng genomic DNA, equal to around 32,000 T cell genomes. The purified libraries were quantified using a Qubit 3.0 fluorometer, sized with a Bioanalyzer 2100, and then quantified again using the KAPA Library Quantification kit. A separate single-read 150-cycle Illumina NextSeq 550 flow cell was used to sequence each immunoSEQ 96-well plate. In the original analysis: Because the immunoSEQ output included only junctional sequences and no quality scores, the filtering could not be the same as the filtering used for full-length reads. Sequences were annotated with PyIR, a Python wrapper for IgBLAST v1.9, using IMGT germline references to assign V/J genes and CDR3. Reads were removed for weak V/J assignments (E-value above 1e-6), missing CDR3, stop codons, out-of-frame junctions, or ambiguous translated residues. V3J clonotypes were defined as sequences sharing an identical inferred V gene, J gene, and CDR3 amino acid sequence. The percentage overlap between two repertoires was calculated by dividing the number of shared unique clonotypes by the size of the smaller repertoire. Repertoire richness was assessed with RTK rarefaction, the Chao1 estimator, and Recon v2.1 estimates of unobserved clonotypes. Generation probabilities were computed with OLGA for all TCRbeta clonotypes obtained by the gDNA method from four donors. TCRdb took over this immuneACCESS table, retaining in-frame rearrangements with V and J assigned. Such tables are incomplete; in checked studies, under half of the missing clones stem from an unresolved V gene, and the remainder is unexplained. V, J and clone size reflect that table, while D and trimming were determined from the DNA. This sample lists around 370,000 clones; about 97% were detected once. Of the sample, 0.32% is held by the ten largest clones.

Donors were healthy HIV-negative adults with no recently reported acute infections or vaccinations. All donors were Caucasian adults living in Nashville, Tennessee, USA. CD8 memory samples consisted of magnetically selected CD45RO+ cells combined with CCR7-negative CD45RA+ effector memory (TemRA) cells. After blood collection by leukapheresis, PBMCs were isolated using Ficoll-Histopaque density gradient centrifugation and then cryopreserved in the vapor phase of liquid nitrogen. Analytical flow cytometry was used to check the purity and quantity of every magnetically sorted T cell population. Genomic DNA was isolated from each sorted fraction and quantified by UV absorbance on a Nanodrop 2000c. The germline V gene yields SGHTA for CDR1 and FQGTGA for CDR2. The CDR3 starts with the cysteine, ends with the phenylalanine, and has 13 residues. This entry keeps only the CDR3 DNA: 39 bases, framed from base 1. V and J lose 0 bases and 2 bases, and a span of 2 bases separates them.

This clonotype was sampled from a man aged 25-45 years in good health. Sequenced input: memory CD8+ T cells sorted from blood. What the cell subset or site label conveys for this sample: CD45RO+ cells pooled with CCR7-negative TemRA cells. This sequence uses TRBV7-3 and TRBJ2-4; the D gene is not confidently resolved. The CDR3 here reads CASSLTSKNIQYF. The sequence in DNA is TGTGCCAGCAGCTTAACGTCCAAAAACATTCAGTACTTC.